The 29 T cell receptor beta chains below come from one sample, sequenced in a study of PD-L1 blockade in urothelial cancer. The protocol was immunoSEQ multiplex PCR, while the TCRdb copy is restricted to in-frame clones and leaves out a portion. The sample consists of roughly 90,000 clones, more than 85% of them appearing once. The material was PBMCs, obtained around atezolizumab (anti-PD-L1) treatment. The receptors were sampled from a man in his sixties with urothelial cancer.

This chain connects TRBV29-1 to TRBJ2-7, with 8 bases aligning to TRBD1. Germline trimming cut 4 bases from V and 0 bases from J; bases unmatched to any gene: 8. The CDR3 totals 15 residues. Germline CDR1 is SQVTM and CDR2 is ANQGSEA. The CDR3 loop is CSVGGTGRHSYEQYF. CDR3 nucleotides: TGCAGCGTTGGGGGGACAGGCCGACACTCCTACGAGCAGTACTTC.

V usage is TRBV5-4 and J usage is TRBJ2-7; TRBD2 aligns across 10 bases. Germline V gene sequence: CDR1 SGHNT, CDR2 YYREEE (reference sequence). CDR3 size: 16 residues. Germline trimming cut 0 bases from V and 5 bases from J; bases unmatched to any gene: 8. The CDR3 region is CASSLAPSSGRNEQYF. CDR3 coding DNA: TGTGCCAGCAGCTTGGCCCCATCTAGCGGGAGAAACGAGCAGTACTTC.

This chain links TRBV5-4 with TRBJ1-6, with TRBD1 identical over 12 bases. J was trimmed by 6 bases and V by 3 bases; bases with no gene match: 4. CDR1 and CDR2 from the germline V gene are SGHNT and YYREEE (reference sequence). The CDR3 contains 16 residues. Written as DNA, the CDR3 is TGTGCCAGCAGCTCGGGACAGGGGGCTAGTAATTCACCCCTCCACTTT. Amino acids: CASSSGQGASNSPLHF.

CDR3 in amino acids: CASEAGASTDTQYF. CDR3 in DNA: TGTGCCAGTGAGGCAGGGGCTAGCACAGATACGCAGTATTTT. This chain uses TRBV19 with TRBJ2-3; a weak D match, TRBD1 (6 bases). This CDR3 comprises 14 residues. The germline V gene has CDR1 LNHDA and CDR2 SQIVND (reference sequence). Trimming stripped 8 bases from V and 0 bases from J, with 12 bases between.

The rearrangement links TRBV9 to TRBJ2-2, with D unresolved. The CDR3 extends over 19 amino acids. Trimming cost V 4 bases and J 1 base, with 23 bases left between them. Per the germline V gene, CDR1 is SGDLS and CDR2 is YYNGEE. The CDR3 protein is CASSFQLEATNRNTGELFF. As DNA, the CDR3 is TGTGCCAGCAGCTTCCAGCTTGAGGCCACTAACCGGAACACCGGGGAGCTGTTTTTT.

The chain uses TRBV12-5 and TRBJ2-3; 12 bases fit TRBD2. The V gene's germline CDR1 is LGHNT and CDR2 FRNRAP. This CDR3 has 16 amino acids. V shed 6 bases, J shed 2 bases, and the junction held 6 bases outside the gene matches. The CDR3 sequence: CASGKGLAGFTDTQYF. The CDR3 DNA is TGTGCTAGTGGAAAAGGACTAGCGGGGTTCACAGATACGCAGTATTTT.

This chain uses TRBV10-1 with TRBJ2-1; TRBD1 aligns across 12 bases. CDR1 is WNHNN, CDR2 SYGVQD, per germline (reference sequence). V was clipped by 5 bases and J by 7 bases; unmatched bases: 6. This CDR3 is 15 amino acids long. CDR3 in amino acids: CASSHRDRGLNEQFF. Written as DNA, the CDR3 is TGCGCCAGCAGTCACCGGGACAGGGGGCTAAATGAGCAGTTCTTC.

The chain couples TRBV9 to TRBJ2-2, with TRBD2 identical over 11 bases. The CDR3 loop spans 15 amino acids. V dropped 1 base and J dropped 4; count of bases not matched to a gene: 0. Germline V lookup: CDR1 SGDLS, CDR2 YYNGEE. CDR3 coding DNA: TGTGCCAGCAGCGTACTAGCGGGGGGCACCGGGGAGCTGTTTTTT. This translates into CASSVLAGGTGELFF.

The chain employs TRBV5-1 and TRBJ2-5, with D possibly matching TRBD1 (6 bases). Germline CDR1 and CDR2: SGHRS and YFSETQ. CDR3 size: 17 residues. V was pared by 5 bases and J by 1 base, with 21 bases between. The DNA of the CDR3 is TGCGCCAGCAGTTATTACGCCGACAGGACGTCCCAAGAGACCCAGTACTTC. Encoded protein: CASSYYADRTSQETQYF.

In DNA form, the CDR3 reads TGTGCCAGCAGTTTTCATACGGGAGTAAACACCGGGGAGCTGTTTTTT. Its translation is CASSFHTGVNTGELFF. The V call is TRBV28, the J call TRBJ2-2; a weak D match, TRBD2 (6 bases). This CDR3 spans 16 amino acids. With 3 bases removed from V and 2 bases from J, the gap between germline ends came to 13 bases. The germline V gene has CDR1 MDHEN and CDR2 SYDVKM. The full variable domain, with the rest looked up from reference TRBV28 and TRBJ2-2, is DVKVTQSSRYLVKRTGEKVFLECVQDMDHENMFWYRQDPGLGLRLIYFSYDVKMKEKGDIPEGYSVSREKKERFSLILESASTNQTSMYLCASSFHTGVNTGELFFGEGSRLTVL.

J is TRBJ2-3 and V is TRBV5-6, with 9 bases that match TRBD2. V gave up 2 bases and J gave up 0 bases; unmatched junction bases: 4. This CDR3 is 16 amino acids long. The germline gives CDR1 SGHDT, CDR2 YYEEEE. The CDR3 DNA follows: TGTGCCAGCAGCTTAGGACTAGCGAGAAGCACAGATACGCAGTATTTT. It translates to CASSLGLARSTDTQYF.

The chain uses TRBV9 and TRBJ2-1; no reliable D call. The CDR3 runs 16 residues. V shed 5 bases and J shed 0 bases, with 15 bases lying between them. Germline-derived CDR1 and CDR2 are SGDLS and YYNGEE. The CDR3 DNA reads as TGTGCCAGCAGTGTGACCGGGTCTAGCTCCTACAATGAGCAGTTCTTC. Residues: CASSVTGSSSYNEQFF.

This chain joins TRBV6-5 and TRBJ2-7; 8 bases fit TRBD1. The trim removed 9 bases at V and 2 bases at J, leaving 9 bases unmatched. CDR3 length equals 14 residues. The germline CDR1 and CDR2 sequences are MNHEY and SVGAGI. This CDR3 is CARRPDRVTYEQYF. The CDR3 DNA is TGTGCCAGGAGACCGGACAGGGTGACCTACGAGCAGTACTTC.

The chain combines TRBV6-6 with TRBJ2-3; 9 bases are shared with TRBD1. With V trimmed by 4 bases and J by 4 bases, 6 bases remained unmatched. The CDR3 is made up of 15 amino acids. CDR1 is MNHNY, CDR2 SVGAGI, per germline (reference sequence). The CDR3 region has the DNA TGTGCCAGCAGTTGGCCGGGACAGGGTGCAGATACGCAGTATTTT. It codes for CASSWPGQGADTQYF.

The chain is built from TRBV7-9 and TRBJ2-4, with D uncertain. Germline V gives CDR1 SEHNR, CDR2 FQNEAQ (reference sequence). The CDR3 sequence is 13 residues long. Trimming removed 5 bases from V and 3 bases from J, with 8 bases in between. The chain's CDR3 is CASSPLGKNIQYF. CDR3 nucleotide sequence: TGTGCCAGCAGCCCCCTAGGCAAAAACATTCAGTACTTC.

The DNA for the CDR3 is TGTGCCTGGAGTGTTGGAGAGAGCAATCAGCCCCAGCATTTT. It is translated as CAWSVGESNQPQHF. V gene TRBV30 combines with J gene TRBJ1-5; D is uncertain. Trimming left V 0 bases short and J 1 base short, with 7 bases between. Germline assignment: CDR1 GTSNPN and CDR2 SVGIG (reference sequence). The CDR3 runs to 14 residues.

The chain recombines TRBV27 with TRBJ1-1, with 10 bases matching TRBD1. The CDR3 extends over 14 amino acids. J gave up 5 bases and V 7 bases, and 7 bases lay outside the gene matches. Germline CDR1 reads MNHEY; CDR2 reads SMNVEV (reference sequence). The CDR3 nucleotides are TGTGCCAGCATGGGGGACAGGGGAAGGACTGAAGCTTTCTTT. As protein: CASMGDRGRTEAFF.

This clone was counted a single time. This rearrangement joins TRBV6-1 to TRBJ1-2, with TRBD1 matching 9 bases. V lost 3 bases to trimming and J lost 4 bases; unmatched junction nucleotides: 6. Looked up from germline, CDR1 is MNHNS and CDR2 is SASEGT. CDR3 length equals 15 residues. The CDR3 DNA reads as TGTGCCAGCAGTGACCACAGGGGGCTAACCTATGGCTACACCTTC. It codes for CASSDHRGLTYGYTF.

The gene calls are TRBV6-1 and TRBJ2-3; 9 nucleotides line up with TRBD2. CDR1 and CDR2 (germline): MNHNS, SASEGT. V lost 2 bases and J lost 2; bases outside the gene matches: 8. The CDR3 extends over 17 amino acids. In nucleotides, the CDR3 is TGTGCCAGCAGTGAATTCATGGCGGGAGGGCTCACAGATACGCAGTATTTT. Residues: CASSEFMAGGLTDTQYF.

The sample holds one count of this clone. V and J are TRBV5-1 and TRBJ2-1, with D uncertain. This CDR3 spans 13 amino acids. Germline V gene data show CDR1 as SGHRS and CDR2 as YFSETQ. The V end lost 4 bases, the J end lost 4 bases, and 9 bases lay between the germline ends. The CDR3 reads CASSPTEYNEQFF. CDR3 in DNA: TGCGCCAGCAGCCCAACTGAGTACAATGAGCAGTTCTTC.

The chain links TRBV30 to TRBJ2-1; TRBD2 matches at 8 bases. V dropped 4 bases and J dropped 7; count of bases not matched to a gene: 6. The CDR3 runs to 13 residues. Germline CDR1 GTSNPN, CDR2 SVGIG (reference sequence). Here the CDR3 DNA reads TGTGCCTGGACCAATAGCGGGGCGAATGAGCAGTTCTTC. Protein sequence: CAWTNSGANEQFF.

V is TRBV7-2 and J is TRBJ2-3; tentatively, D is TRBD2 (5 bases). CDR3 length: 15 amino acids. The germline V and J ends were trimmed by 5 bases and 5 bases, with 17 bases remaining between them. Germline V CDR1 and CDR2: SGHTA, FQGNSA. DNA for the CDR3: TGTGCCAGCAGCGTAAGCCGGGGTGGAGGAGATACGCAGTATTTT. Its protein product is CASSVSRGGGDTQYF.

V usage is TRBV18 and J usage is TRBJ1-1, with D possibly TRBD1 on 5 matching bases. Germline V gene lookup returns CDR1 KGHSH and CDR2 LQKENI. There are 17 residues in the CDR3. With 2 bases removed from V and 4 bases from J, the gap between germline ends came to 20 bases. The DNA of the CDR3 is TGTGCCAGCTCACCAGCGATTTTGGACACGAGTAGCACTGAAGCTTTCTTT. Its protein is CASSPAILDTSSTEAFF.

The chain carries TRBV9 and TRBJ2-7; D is perhaps TRBD2 (6 bases). Germline V gene lookup returns CDR1 SGDLS and CDR2 YYNGEE. V lost 0 bases and J lost 3, with 13 bases in between. The CDR3 consists of 15 residues. The CDR3 protein is CASSVVALAFYEQYF. CDR3 coding DNA: TGTGCCAGCAGCGTAGTAGCGCTAGCGTTCTACGAGCAGTACTTC.

The chain uses TRBV11-3 and TRBJ2-3; 10 bases map to TRBD1. CDR1 SGHNT and CDR2 YENEEA come from the germline V gene. The CDR3 extends over 17 amino acids. The junction had 7 bases not matched to a gene; V was cut back by 1 base and J by 3 bases. In DNA form, the CDR3 reads TGTGCCAGCAGCTTAGCGAGTTGGGACAGGGGTACAGATACGCAGTATTTT. Translating it yields CASSLASWDRGTDTQYF. Full variable domain (remainder filled in from reference TRBV11-3 and TRBJ2-3): EAGVVQSPRYKIIEKKQPVAFWCNPISGHNTLYWYLQNLGQGPELLIRYENEEAVDDSQLPKDRFSAERLKGVDSTLKIQPAELGDSAVYLCASSLASWDRGTDTQYFGPGTRLTVL.

J is TRBJ1-4 and V is TRBV13, with 9 bases that match TRBD1. Germline assignment: CDR1 PRHDT and CDR2 FYEKMQ (reference sequence). This CDR3 region has 16 residues. J lost 3 bases, V lost 5 bases, and 7 bases had no gene match. The CDR3 coding sequence is TGTGCCAGCAGCAGACCCGGGACAGGGCCTAATGAAAAACTGTTTTTT. It is translated as CASSRPGTGPNEKLFF.

The chain has TRBV19 and TRBJ2-7, with TRBD1 as a possible D gene (7 bases). Germline V CDR1 and CDR2: LNHDA, SQIVND (reference sequence). The CDR3 extends over 14 amino acids. V gave up 7 bases and J gave up 7 bases, with 20 bases separating them. The CDR3 sequence is CASMEARGVGEQYF. In DNA, the CDR3 is TGTGCCAGTATGGAGGCCAGGGGGGTTGGGGAGCAGTACTTC.

The genes are TRBV10-3 and TRBJ2-5, with 8 nucleotides matching TRBD1. The CDR3 totals 14 residues. V shed 6 bases and J 4 bases; nucleotides not matched to a gene: 7. Germline V gene lookup returns CDR1 ENHRY and CDR2 SYGVKD. The CDR3 DNA sequence: TGTGCCATCAGAACAGGGGGGTCAGGAGAGACCCAGTACTTC. Its translation: CAIRTGGSGETQYF.

This clone was recorded only once. The chain joins TRBV4-2 to TRBJ2-7, with TRBD1 matching 7 bases. The CDR3 sequence is 17 residues long. Germline V gene lookup returns CDR1 LGHNA and CDR2 YNFKEQ. Trimming took 2 bases from V and 2 from J; bases not matched to a gene: 12. CDR3 region: CASSQSAAGTAPYEQYF. CDR3 DNA sequence: TGTGCCAGCAGCCAATCGGCAGCCGGGACAGCCCCCTACGAGCAGTACTTC.